The 8 T cell receptor beta chains in this list originate from one sample, sequenced in a study of shared clonotypes between healthy human individuals. The assay was immunoSEQ multiplex PCR, and TCRdb's table has in-frame clones only and misses some. The sample shows approximately 2.1 million clones, more than 80% of them seen only once. The sequencing input was naive CD4+ T cells from PBMCs. The subset is: CD45RA+ positively selected. Source of these receptors: a man aged 18 to 29 in good health. Some clones in this sample may be carry-over from other donors' samples.

The rearrangement links TRBV11-3 to TRBJ2-1, with 10 bases fitting TRBD2. V was pared by 3 bases and J by 4 bases, with 9 bases of the junction left unmatched. This CDR3 region has 17 residues. Germline CDR1 and CDR2: SGHNT and YENEEA. The CDR3 bases are TGTGCCAGCAGCTTTAGGACTAGCGGAGGACCTTACAATGAGCAGTTCTTC. Translated: CASSFRTSGGPYNEQFF.

The chain couples TRBV6-4 to TRBJ2-6; D may correspond to TRBD1 or TRBD2 (5 bases each). CDR1 MRHNA and CDR2 SNTAGT come from the germline V gene. This CDR3 has 16 amino acids. V lost 2 bases, J lost 2 bases, and 10 bases lay in between. The CDR3 nucleotides read TGTGCCAGCAGTGACGCTGGGGGAGCTGGGGCCAACGTCCTGACTTTC. Its translation is CASSDAGGAGANVLTF.

J is TRBJ2-7 and V is TRBV11-2; the match to TRBD1 covers 8 bases. From germline, CDR1 is SGHAT and CDR2 FQNNGV. V lost 0 bases to trimming and J lost 5 bases; unmatched junction nucleotides: 6. This CDR3 has 15 amino acids. The DNA of the CDR3 is TGTGCCAGCAGCTTAGACCGGGACAGGTCAGACGAGCAGTACTTC. It codes for CASSLDRDRSDEQYF.

In the case of this clone: This specimen includes other DNA sequences encoding the same CDR3. This chain links TRBV20-1 with TRBJ2-3, with D unresolved. The V gene lost 1 base and the J gene lost 6 bases, with 5 bases spanning the gap. The CDR3 consists of 11 residues. Germline lookup yields CDR1 DFQATT and CDR2 SNEGSKA (reference sequence). The CDR3 DNA follows: TGCAGTGCTAGAGGGCGCGATACGCAGTATTTT. Protein product: CSARGRDTQYF.

The CDR3 DNA sequence: TGTGCCAGCAGCACCTCCGGGACTATGGCTCTGGGGGCCAACGTCCTGACTTTC. Translated, it gives CASSTSGTMALGANVLTF. This rearrangement joins TRBV9 to TRBJ2-6, with TRBD2 matching over 7 bases. Losses at the gene ends were 4 bases for V and 4 bases for J; bases not matched to a gene: 14. The germline gives CDR1 SGDLS, CDR2 YYNGEE. The CDR3 sequence is 18 residues long.

V usage is TRBV7-2 and J usage is TRBJ2-1, with D perhaps TRBD2 (6 bases). Germline lookup yields CDR1 SGHTA and CDR2 FQGNSA. This CDR3 is built from 14 residues. The ends were cut back, 7 bases at V and 2 bases at J, with 12 bases in the middle. The CDR3 coding sequence is TGTGCCAGCACTGGCGGGGTGGCCTACAATGAGCAGTTCTTC. This sequence encodes CASTGGVAYNEQFF. Complete variable domain (other parts from reference TRBV7-2 and TRBJ2-1): GAGVSQSPSNKVTEKGKDVELRCDPISGHTALYWYRQSLGQGLEFLIYFQGNSAPDKSGLPSDRFSAERTGGSVSTLTIQRTQQEDSAVYLCASTGGVAYNEQFFGPGTRLTVL.

The J gene is TRBJ2-1, the V gene TRBV4-1; TRBD2 agrees at 7 bases. This CDR3 region has 15 residues. CDR1 is MGHRA and CDR2 is YSYEKL in the germline V gene. The junction had 5 bases not matched to a gene; V was cut back by 6 bases and J by 0 bases. Here the CDR3 DNA reads TGCGCCAGCAGTCCTACTAGCGCCTCCTACAATGAGCAGTTCTTC. Protein: CASSPTSASYNEQFF.

The V and J genes are TRBV29-1 and TRBJ2-1; D may match TRBD1 or TRBD2 (5 bases each). Germline V gene data show CDR1 as SQVTM and CDR2 as ANQGSEA. The ends were cut back, 7 bases at V and 9 bases at J, with 22 bases in the middle. The CDR3 has 14 amino acids. The CDR3 nucleotides are TGCAGCGGGGGGTTTGGACGGGATGCAAGTGAGCAGTTCTTC. Translation: CSGGFGRDASEQFF.